The 27 T cell receptor beta chains presented below share a single source sample, sequenced in a study of sequential checkpoint blockade in melanoma. As to treatment: randomized to nivolumab then ipilimumab (arm A) or the reverse (arm B). Repertoires were generated with immunoSEQ multiplex PCR, while TCRdb's copy carries only in-frame clones and drops some. The sample includes 25,000 to 30,000 clones, approximately 75% of them seen just once. The input for sequencing was CD8+ T cells sorted from blood (inferred from file names), taken from a patient given nivolumab and ipilimumab in sequence. These receptors were obtained from a human donor with melanoma.

The chain couples TRBV7-9 to TRBJ2-1; D might be TRBD2 (6 bases). The germline V gene encodes CDR1 SEHNR and CDR2 FQNEAQ (reference sequence). The CDR3 is 15 residues long. V dropped 1 base and J dropped 9 bases, with 16 bases sitting between them. CDR3 region: CASSLGYEQRVEQFF. For the CDR3, the DNA is TGTGCCAGCAGCTTAGGGTACGAGCAGCGGGTTGAGCAGTTCTTC.

The chain has TRBV6-5 and TRBJ1-2; TRBD1 agrees at 8 bases. CDR1 and CDR2 (germline): MNHEY, SVGAGI. V lost 7 bases to trimming and J lost 1 base; unmatched junction nucleotides: 5. The CDR3 totals 14 residues. The CDR3 DNA sequence: TGTGCCAGCAACGACAGGGGAGGTAACTATGGCTACACCTTC. Translating gives CASNDRGGNYGYTF.

The rearrangement joins TRBV7-9 to TRBJ1-2; D is ambiguous. The CDR3 is 14 amino acids. In germline, CDR1 is SEHNR, CDR2 FQNEAQ (reference sequence). V was cut by 4 bases and J by 0 bases, with 9 bases left in between. CDR3 in amino acids: CASSSSEANYGYTF. The CDR3 nucleotides are TGTGCCAGCAGCTCCAGTGAAGCTAACTATGGCTACACCTTC.

V gene TRBV4-3 combines with J gene TRBJ1-6; D not resolved. The V gene's germline CDR1 is LGHNA and CDR2 YSLEER. The CDR3 is 13 residues long. V was cut by 4 bases and J by 8 bases, with 9 bases left in between. CDR3 residues: CASSPREDSPLHF. The CDR3 DNA sequence: TGCGCCAGCAGCCCCCGGGAGGATTCACCCCTCCACTTT.

The rearrangement links TRBV19 to TRBJ2-6; TRBD1 matches at 7 bases. The junction had 8 bases not matched to a gene; V was cut back by 10 bases and J by 5 bases. This CDR3 comprises 14 residues. Germline CDR1 and CDR2: LNHDA and SQIVND (reference sequence). The CDR3 nucleotides are TGTGCCACGGAAGGGGGCGATCGGGCCAACGTCCTGACTTTC. It yields the protein CATEGGDRANVLTF. Drawing the rest from reference TRBV19 and TRBJ2-6, the complete variable domain is DGGITQSPKYLFRKEGQNVTLSCEQNLNHDAMYWYRQDPGQGLRLIYYSQIVNDFQKGDIAEGYSVSREKKESFPLTVTSAQKNPTAFYLCATEGGDRANVLTFGAGSRLTVL.

CDR3 coding DNA: TGCGCCAGCAGCTTGCAGGCCCACACTGAAGCTTTCTTT. Translating gives CASSLQAHTEAFF. V is TRBV5-1 and J is TRBJ1-1, with no clear D. The CDR3 loop spans 13 amino acids. V was trimmed by 1 base and J by 3 bases, leaving 7 bases between them. Per germline, CDR1 SGHRS and CDR2 YFSETQ.

The J gene is TRBJ1-2, the V gene TRBV4-1, with D possibly matching TRBD1 (6 bases). Germline V lookup: CDR1 MGHRA, CDR2 YSYEKL. CDR3 length: 15 amino acids. V was trimmed by 1 base and J by 5 bases, leaving 14 bases between them. CDR3 residues: CASSQVSTGSYGYTF. The CDR3 DNA sequence: TGCGCCAGCAGCCAAGTCTCGACAGGATCTTATGGCTACACCTTC.

J is TRBJ2-1 and V is TRBV4-3, with D tentatively TRBD2 (6 bases). V shed 6 bases and J shed 0 bases, with 21 bases lying between them. The CDR3 is 18 amino acids. CDR1 and CDR2 (germline): LGHNA, YSLEER. The CDR3 sequence: CASSSRSGLENSYNEQFF. The DNA of the CDR3 is TGCGCCAGCAGTTCAAGATCGGGACTCGAGAACTCCTACAATGAGCAGTTCTTC.

This chain joins TRBV7-9 and TRBJ1-5; D is undetermined. Germline-derived CDR1 and CDR2 are SEHNR and FQNEAQ (reference sequence). Trimming cost V 5 bases and J 1 base, with 3 bases left between them. The CDR3 covers 12 residues. CDR3 in DNA: TGTGCCAGCAGCCCAAGCAATCAGCCCCAGCATTTT. As protein: CASSPSNQPQHF.

The gene calls are TRBV9 and TRBJ1-2; no reliable D call. CDR3 size: 12 residues. Looked up from germline, CDR1 is SGDLS and CDR2 is YYNGEE. V was shortened by 7 bases and J by 3 bases, with 10 bases between the two germline ends. The CDR3 nucleotides are TGTGCCAGCCTCCGGGAGGACTATGGCTACACCTTC. Its translation is CASLREDYGYTF.

V is TRBV15 and J is TRBJ2-1, with TRBD1 matching over 8 bases. The germline V gene encodes CDR1 LNHNV and CDR2 YYDKDF (reference sequence). J was trimmed by 5 bases and V by 8 bases; bases with no gene match: 8. The CDR3 is made up of 14 amino acids. CDR3 in amino acids: CATSSDRENNEQFF. As DNA, the CDR3 is TGTGCCACCTCCTCGGACAGGGAGAACAATGAGCAGTTCTTC.

J is TRBJ2-3 and V is TRBV2; unclear D gene. Germline assignment: CDR1 SNHLY and CDR2 FYNNEI. Between the trimmed V and J ends, which lost 3 bases and 4 bases, there was a span of 11 bases. This CDR3 has 14 residues. Here the CDR3 reads CASSDPAKADTQYF. The CDR3 nucleotides read TGTGCCAGCAGTGATCCCGCGAAAGCAGATACGCAGTATTTT. The entire variable domain, with the rest obtained from reference TRBV2 and TRBJ2-3, is as follows: EPEVTQTPSHQVTQMGQEVILRCVPISNHLYFYWYRQILGQKVEFLVSFYNNEISEKSEIFDDQFSVERPDGSNFTLKIRSTKLEDSAMYFCASSDPAKADTQYFGPGTRLTVL.

CDR3 bases: TGTGCCAGCAGTGACCGGGGACTCCCTCACTACGAGCAGTACTTC. Translated: CASSDRGLPHYEQYF. The chain uses TRBV6-4 and TRBJ2-7; a weak D match, TRBD2 (6 bases). Germline CDR1 MRHNA, CDR2 SNTAGT. This CDR3 has 15 residues. V was pared by 2 bases and J by 3 bases, with 14 bases between.

This clone was observed a handful of times. The chain employs TRBV7-9 and TRBJ1-4; 9 bases map to TRBD1. The CDR3 contains 15 residues. Germline assignment: CDR1 SEHNR and CDR2 FQNEAQ (reference sequence). Trimming cost V 5 bases and J 4 bases; bases outside gene matches: 5. The CDR3 reads CASSPGTGNNEKLFF. As DNA, the CDR3 is TGTGCCAGCAGCCCTGGGACAGGGAATAATGAAAAACTGTTTTTT. The whole variable domain, filled in from reference TRBV7-9 and TRBJ1-4, reads DTGVSQNPRHKITKRGQNVTFRCDPISEHNRLYWYRQTLGQGPEFLTYFQNEAQLEKSRLLSDRFSAERPKGSFSTLEIQRTEQGDSAMYLCASSPGTGNNEKLFFGSGTQLSVL.

This clone was detected only a few times. J is TRBJ1-3 and V is TRBV28; D might be TRBD1 (5 bases). Germline V CDR1 and CDR2: MDHEN, SYDVKM. Trimming cost V 7 bases and J 0 bases, with 16 bases left between them. CDR3 length: 16 residues. The CDR3 loop is CASTDTQGNSGNTIYF. The CDR3 bases are TGTGCCAGCACGGATACCCAGGGCAACTCTGGAAACACCATATATTTT.

This clone has more than one count but fewer than ten. Its ends do not fully match the called genes, so a read error is possible. The rearrangement links TRBV5-4 to TRBJ1-2; weak D call: TRBD1 (5 bases). Germline CDR1 is SGHNT and CDR2 is YYREEE (reference sequence). This CDR3 is built from 15 residues. CDR3 region: CASSQDLRVRYGYTF. The DNA of the CDR3 is TGCGCCAGCAGCCAAGACCTCAGGGTGAGGTATGGCTACACCTTC.

J is TRBJ2-2 and V is TRBV5-4; 12 positions match TRBD2. CDR1 and CDR2 from the germline V gene are SGHNT and YYREEE (reference sequence). The CDR3 has 16 residues. V lost 4 bases to trimming and J lost 5 bases; unmatched junction nucleotides: 6. The CDR3 spells CASSLTSGGNTGELFF. For the CDR3, the DNA is TGTGCCAGCAGCCTAACTAGCGGGGGGAATACCGGGGAGCTGTTTTTT.

The gene calls are TRBV4-2 and TRBJ2-3; TRBD2 aligns across 7 bases. Trimming removed 1 base from V and 2 bases from J; junction bases left unmatched: 9. CDR3 length: 17 residues. From germline, CDR1 is LGHNA and CDR2 YNFKEQ. The CDR3 bases are TGTGCCAGCAGCCAAGTGCCGGGGAGCGGGAACACAGATACGCAGTATTTT. Amino acids: CASSQVPGSGNTDTQYF.

V usage is TRBV7-6 and J usage is TRBJ2-3; TRBD1 might be the D (6 bases). The CDR3 contains 14 residues. CDR1 and CDR2 (germline): SGHVS, FNYEAQ. The ends were cut back, 5 bases at V and 4 bases at J, with 13 bases in the middle. Here the CDR3 reads CASSRNTGSDTQYF. The CDR3 DNA follows: TGTGCCAGCAGCCGCAACACAGGGTCAGATACGCAGTATTTT.

V and J are TRBV7-6 and TRBJ2-7; D gene uncertain. The ends were cut back, 0 bases at V and 4 bases at J, with 10 bases in the middle. The V gene's germline CDR1 is SGHVS and CDR2 FNYEAQ. The CDR3 extends over 14 amino acids. CDR3: CASSLASSNYEQYF. CDR3 sequence (DNA): TGTGCCAGCAGCTTAGCGTCATCAAATTACGAGCAGTACTTC. Filled out from reference TRBV7-6 and TRBJ2-7, the complete variable domain reads GAGVSQSPRYKVTKRGQDVALRCDPISGHVSLYWYRQALGQGPEFLTYFNYEAQQDKSGLPNDRFSAERPEGSISTLTIQRTEQRDSAMYRCASSLASSNYEQYFGPGTRLTVT.

A single count supports this clone. This chain links TRBV29-1 with TRBJ2-7; TRBD1 matches at 7 bases. CDR1 and CDR2 from the germline V gene are SQVTM and ANQGSEA. This CDR3 region has 15 residues. With 3 bases clipped from V and 1 base from J, the junction kept 9 bases outside the gene matches. CDR3 DNA sequence: TGCAGCGTTGAGATAAGGACAGGATCATCCTACGAGCAGTACTTC. Protein: CSVEIRTGSSYEQYF.

V and J are TRBV11-3 and TRBJ1-1, with TRBD1 matching 9 bases. This CDR3 has 13 residues. V dropped 5 bases and J dropped 7; count of bases not matched to a gene: 5. Germline V gene lookup returns CDR1 SGHNT and CDR2 YENEEA. Here the CDR3 reads CASSHRTGVEAFF. CDR3 in DNA: TGTGCCAGCAGCCACCGGACAGGGGTTGAAGCTTTCTTT.

The rearrangement joins TRBV5-6 to TRBJ2-7; 7 nucleotides align to TRBD2. In germline, CDR1 is SGHDT, CDR2 YYEEEE. This CDR3 is built from 15 residues. The ends lost 0 bases at V and 4 bases at J; junction bases unmatched: 7. CDR3 in amino acids: CASSLAERGPYEQYF. Here the CDR3 DNA reads TGTGCCAGCAGCTTGGCCGAGCGGGGCCCTTACGAGCAGTACTTC.

The chain has TRBV28 and TRBJ2-1, with a possible D match to TRBD2 (7 bases). CDR3 length: 15 amino acids. The V gene's germline CDR1 is MDHEN and CDR2 SYDVKM. V lost 6 bases to trimming and J lost 0 bases, with 12 bases between them. The CDR3 coding sequence is TGTGCCAGCAGATACAGGGAGGGCTCCTACAATGAGCAGTTCTTC. Residues: CASRYREGSYNEQFF.

The chain uses TRBV27 and TRBJ2-5, with D perhaps TRBD1 (5 bases). This CDR3 spans 14 amino acids. Germline V gene sequence: CDR1 MNHEY, CDR2 SMNVEV (reference sequence). Trimming shortened V by 5 bases and J by 5 bases, and 15 bases separated the two germline ends. CDR3 protein: CASSLGQMGETQYF. The CDR3 DNA reads TGTGCCAGCAGTCTCGGACAAATGGGGGAGACCCAGTACTTC.

The rearrangement uses TRBV19 and TRBJ1-1; TRBD1 might be the D (6 bases). The V end was cut by 2 bases, the J end by 1 base, with 14 bases between. The CDR3 has 16 residues. The V gene's germline CDR1 is LNHDA and CDR2 SQIVND (reference sequence). The CDR3 nucleotides are TGTGCCAGTAGTATAATCCCGGGACACTGGAACACTGAAGCTTTCTTT. This translates into CASSIIPGHWNTEAFF.

This clone was observed at least ten times. This chain links TRBV29-1 with TRBJ2-7; no firm D call. The CDR3 extends over 11 amino acids. Germline V lookup: CDR1 SQVTM, CDR2 ANQGSEA. V lost 4 bases, J lost 7 bases, and 11 bases lay in between. The CDR3 loop reads CSVVGSVEQYF. The CDR3 region has the DNA TGCAGCGTTGTTGGTTCAGTTGAGCAGTACTTC.